This TCR beta chain was profiled in a study of persistence of HIV-infected CD4 T cells. Germline V gene sequence: CDR1 LNHDA, CDR2 SQIVND (reference sequence). The CDR3 is made up of 17 amino acids. Trimming took 5 bases from V and 1 from J, leaving 20 bases between them. The immunoSEQ assay was version 4, run in survey mode. This table comes from immunoSEQ multiplex PCR, and its TCRdb copy is limited to in-frame clones, with some not included. The repertoire holds some 41,000 clones, with 80% to 90% as singletons. This clone was picked up one time. As yet, its antigen is unknown. Nonspecific anti-CD3/anti-CD28 bead stimulation represents the broad CD4+ T cell repertoire. Sorting selected CD4+ T cells upregulating both CD40 ligand and CD69.

The J gene is TRBJ2-5, the V gene TRBV19; maybe TRBD1 (5 bases). The sequence was obtained from an adult man with HIV who was CMV-seropositive. The sequencing here drew on CD4+ T cells sorted from PBMCs after 18-hour stimulation, taken from a patient who received antiretroviral therapy. CDR3 residues: CASSSSRTPNLQETQYF. The DNA for the CDR3 is TGTGCCAGTAGTTCCTCTCGGACACCTAATCTCCAAGAGACCCAGTACTTC.